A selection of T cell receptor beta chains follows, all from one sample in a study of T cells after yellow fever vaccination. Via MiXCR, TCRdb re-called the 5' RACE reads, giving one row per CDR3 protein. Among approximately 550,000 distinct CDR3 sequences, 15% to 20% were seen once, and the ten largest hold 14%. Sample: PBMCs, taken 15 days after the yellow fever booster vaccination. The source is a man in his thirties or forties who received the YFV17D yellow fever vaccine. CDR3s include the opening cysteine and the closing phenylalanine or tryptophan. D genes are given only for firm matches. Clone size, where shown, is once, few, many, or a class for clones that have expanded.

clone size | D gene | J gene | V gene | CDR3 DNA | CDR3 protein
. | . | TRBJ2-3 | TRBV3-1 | TGTGCCAGCAGCCCGGGGGCGGGTGGAGATACGCAGTATTTT | CASSPGAGGDTQYF
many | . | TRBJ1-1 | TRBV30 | TGTGCCTGGAGTGTGATCGGTACCGGTAGTGATGAAGCTTTCTTT | CAWSVIGTGSDEAFF
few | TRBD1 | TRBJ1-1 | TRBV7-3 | TGTGCCAGCAGCCCCAACCAGGGGGCTGACACTGAAGCTTTCTTT | CASSPNQGADTEAFF
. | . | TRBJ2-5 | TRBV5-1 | TGCGCCAGCAGCTTGGGAGGGGTGAAGACCCAGTACTTC | CASSLGGVKTQYF
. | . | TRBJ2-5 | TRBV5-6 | TGTGCCAGCAGCTTCGAGAGAAAAGAGACCCAGTACTTC | CASSFERKETQYF
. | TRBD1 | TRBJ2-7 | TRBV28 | TGTGCCACCCAGCGAACCCCGACAGGGGATTACGAGCAGTACTTC | CATQRTPTGDYEQYF
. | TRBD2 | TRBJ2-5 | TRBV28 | TGTGCCAGCAGTTTAGGGCGGGAGGACCAAGAGACCCAGTACTTC | CASSLGREDQETQYF
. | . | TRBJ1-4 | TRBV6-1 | TGTGCCAGCAGTGAATACGGTGAAAAACTGTTTTTT | CASSEYGEKLFF
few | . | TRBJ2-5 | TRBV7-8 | TGTGCCAGCAGACGGGACGTCCAAGAGACCCAGTACTTC | CASRRDVQETQYF
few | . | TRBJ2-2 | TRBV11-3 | TGTGCCAGCACGTCGGGGGCCGGCGGGGAGCTGTTTTTT | CASTSGAGGELFF
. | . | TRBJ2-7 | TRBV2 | TGTGCCAGCAGTGAAGCGGGGACATCGTACTTC | CASSEAGTSYF
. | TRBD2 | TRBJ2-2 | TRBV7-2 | TGTGCCAGCAGCTTATTCGCGGGAGCGGTCACCGGGGAGCTGTTTTTT | CASSLFAGAVTGELFF
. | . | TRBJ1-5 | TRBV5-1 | TGCGCCAGCAGCTGGGGCCCCACCGGGCCCCAGCATTTT | CASSWGPTGPQHF
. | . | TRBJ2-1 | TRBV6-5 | TGTGCCAGCAGTTACTTTCATCGAAAAAGAGGGAATGAGCAGTTCTTC | CASSYFHRKRGNEQFF
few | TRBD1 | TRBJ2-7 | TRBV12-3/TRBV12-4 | TGTGCCAGCAGTTTTCAAACAGGGGTTTCCGAGCAGTACTTC | CASSFQTGVSEQYF
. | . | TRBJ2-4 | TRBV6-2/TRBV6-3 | TGTGCCAGCAGTTCCATCAGGGGAGCAGAGAACATTCAGTACTTC | CASSSIRGAENIQYF
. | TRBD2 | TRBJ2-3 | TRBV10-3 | TGTGCCTCAAGAAGCGGGGCTAGCACAGATACGCAGTATTTT | CASRSGASTDTQYF
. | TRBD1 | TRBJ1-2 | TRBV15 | TGTGCCACCAGCAGAGAAGACAGGGGGACCTATGGCTACACCTTC | CATSREDRGTYGYTF
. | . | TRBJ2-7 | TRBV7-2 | TGTGCCAGCAGCTTCCCTAAAAGAACCGGGGCCTACGAGCAGTACTTC | CASSFPKRTGAYEQYF
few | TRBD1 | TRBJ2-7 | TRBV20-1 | TGCAGTGCTAGACAGGGGGTCGCCTACGAGCAGTACTTC | CSARQGVAYEQYF
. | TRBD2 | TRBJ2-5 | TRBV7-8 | TGTGCCAGCAGCTTAGGACTAGCGGGAGGGTACCAAGAGACCCAGTACTTC | CASSLGLAGGYQETQYF
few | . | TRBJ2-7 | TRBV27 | TGTGCCAGCAAGAGGGGGATCTACGAGCAGTACTTC | CASKRGIYEQYF
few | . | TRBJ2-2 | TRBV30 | TGTGCCTGGACCCGCTCCGCGAACACCGGGGAGCTGTTTTTT | CAWTRSANTGELFF
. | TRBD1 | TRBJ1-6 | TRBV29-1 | TGCAGCGTAGGAGGGGACAGGGAAGGCTCACCCCTCCACTTT | CSVGGDREGSPLHF
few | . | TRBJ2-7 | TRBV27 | TGTGCCAGCAGTTTGACTCTTGGAGTGTCCTACGAGCAGTACTTC | CASSLTLGVSYEQYF
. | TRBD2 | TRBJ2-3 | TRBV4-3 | TGCGCCAGCAGCCAAAGGGCCCGGCAGGGACTAAGCACAGATACGCAGTATTTT | CASSQRARQGLSTDTQYF
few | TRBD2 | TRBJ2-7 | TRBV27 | TGTGCCAGCAGTCCATCGTTTGGGGGAGGGTCCTACGAGCAGTACTTC | CASSPSFGGGSYEQYF
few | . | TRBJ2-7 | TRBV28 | TGTGCCAGCACGGCTACAAGGTACGAGCAGTACTTC | CASTATRYEQYF
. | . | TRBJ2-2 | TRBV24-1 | TGTGCCACCAGTGATTTGCGGGTCCGAACGGAGACCGGGGAGCTGTTTTTT | CATSDLRVRTETGELFF
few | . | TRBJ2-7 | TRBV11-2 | TGTGCCAGCAGCTTAGATTCCAGACTCTACGAGCAGTACTTC | CASSLDSRLYEQYF
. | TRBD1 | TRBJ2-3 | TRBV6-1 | TGTGCCAGCACGGGACAGGGGATTATAGATACGCAGTATTTT | CASTGQGIIDTQYF
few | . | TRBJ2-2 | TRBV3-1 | TGTGCCAGCAGCCACAGGATGGGTGCCGGGGAGCTGTTTTTT | CASSHRMGAGELFF